This paragraph reports one TCR beta chain. Antigen specificity is unknown. The PCR contained 60 Vbeta and 13 Jbeta primers. Assay: immunoSEQ multiplex PCR; the TCRdb copy retains only in-frame clones and omits some. The data show 90,000 to 120,000 clones, around 77% seen once. The data are from a study of cytomegalovirus exposure and HLA in healthy donors. General study results and limits: Among donors in an Asian-associated ancestry cluster, a later analysis reportedly found fewer N-insertions than the roughly 610-donor mean.

This CDR3 is built from 13 residues. Germline V CDR1 and CDR2: MNHEY, SVGAGI. J lost 5 bases, V lost 6 bases, and 3 bases had no gene match. This TCR derives from a man aged 18-30 years in good health and CMV-seronegative. The chain is built from TRBV6-5 and TRBJ1-1; TRBD1 agrees at 10 bases. Sequences were obtained from PBMCs. CDR3 amino acids: CASSLGQGTEAFF. The CDR3 coding sequence is TGTGCCAGCAGCCTGGGACAGGGGACTGAAGCTTTCTTT.